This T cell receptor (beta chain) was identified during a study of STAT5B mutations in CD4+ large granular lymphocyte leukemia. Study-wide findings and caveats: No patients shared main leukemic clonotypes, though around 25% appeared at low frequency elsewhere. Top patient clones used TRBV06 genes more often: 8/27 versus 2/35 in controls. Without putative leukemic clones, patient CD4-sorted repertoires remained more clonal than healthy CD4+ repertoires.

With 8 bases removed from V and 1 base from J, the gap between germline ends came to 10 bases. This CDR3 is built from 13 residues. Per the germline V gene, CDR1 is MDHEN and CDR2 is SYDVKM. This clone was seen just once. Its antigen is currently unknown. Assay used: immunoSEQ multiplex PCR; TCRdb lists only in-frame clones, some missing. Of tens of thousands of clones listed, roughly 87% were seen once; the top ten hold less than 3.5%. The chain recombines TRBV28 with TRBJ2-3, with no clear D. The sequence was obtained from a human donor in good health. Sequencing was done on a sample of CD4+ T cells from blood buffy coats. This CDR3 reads CASSRGGTDTQYF. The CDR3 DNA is TGTGCCAGCTCACGTGGGGGCACAGATACGCAGTATTTT.